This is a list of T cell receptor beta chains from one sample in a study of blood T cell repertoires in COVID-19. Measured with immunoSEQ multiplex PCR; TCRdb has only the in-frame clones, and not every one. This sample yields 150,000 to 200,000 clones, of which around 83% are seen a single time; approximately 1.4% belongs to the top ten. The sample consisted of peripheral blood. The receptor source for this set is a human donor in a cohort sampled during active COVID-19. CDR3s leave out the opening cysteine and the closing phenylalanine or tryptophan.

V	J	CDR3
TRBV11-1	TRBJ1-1	ASSSGTGNTEAF
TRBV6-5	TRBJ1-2	ASSYGGTGGYGYT
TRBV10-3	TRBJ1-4	ATSAGAAFEKLF
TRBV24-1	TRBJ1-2	ATSGRPGQGHGYT
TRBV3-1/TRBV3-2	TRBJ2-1	ASGAREGINEQF
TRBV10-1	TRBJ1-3	ASSEYRGQGESGNTIY
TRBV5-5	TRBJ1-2	ASSFSDTYGYT
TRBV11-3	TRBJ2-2	ASSLDPVSGELF
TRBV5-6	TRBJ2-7	ASTFGTGMSSYEQY
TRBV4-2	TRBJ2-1	ASSRTTDRGAYNEQF
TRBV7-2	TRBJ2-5	ASSLGTGVGTQY
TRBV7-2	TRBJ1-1	ASSSLWTGGNTEAF
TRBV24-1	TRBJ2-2	ATSDGDRETGELF
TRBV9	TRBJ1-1	ASSVGPGNTEAF
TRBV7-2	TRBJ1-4	ASSKRPGQGNEKLF
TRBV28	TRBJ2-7	ASSLEGQGVYEQY
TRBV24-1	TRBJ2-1	ATSETGTGVYNEQF
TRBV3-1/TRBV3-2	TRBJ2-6	ASSQGTGSGANVLT
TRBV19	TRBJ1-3	ASSSGTTGNTIY
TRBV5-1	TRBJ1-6	ASSFEGWRSPLH
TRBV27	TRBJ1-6	ASSLGQGWLISPLH
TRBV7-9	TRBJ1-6	ASSTTGMADSPLH
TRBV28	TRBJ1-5	ASITWTGGNQPQH
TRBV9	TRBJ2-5	ASSVGGGPRETQY
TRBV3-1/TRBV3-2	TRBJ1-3	ASSHEAFGNTIY
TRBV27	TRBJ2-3	ASSLSGQNTDTQY
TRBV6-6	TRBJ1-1	ASSYSGGVDAF
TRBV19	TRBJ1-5	ASSRSVAGGLGNQPQH
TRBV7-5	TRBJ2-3	VRSPMGGATQY
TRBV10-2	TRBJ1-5	ASSDQGGQPQH
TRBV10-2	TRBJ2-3	ASSESGQSTDTQY
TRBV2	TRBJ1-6	ASSEDSLGNSPLH
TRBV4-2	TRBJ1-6	ASSQDRGGQAYSPLH
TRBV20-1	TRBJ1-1	SANQREAF
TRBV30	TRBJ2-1	AWNPRGLAGAYNEQF
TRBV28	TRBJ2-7	ASSPGQGPYEQY
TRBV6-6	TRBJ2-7	ASSYGDRGSYEQY
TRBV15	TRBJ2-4	ATSRDAPGINIQY
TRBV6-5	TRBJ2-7	ASSYSTLADTYEQY
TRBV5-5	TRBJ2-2	ASSLLSAGALGELF
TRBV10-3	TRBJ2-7	AITGQSYEQY
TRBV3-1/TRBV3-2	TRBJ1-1	ASGGGVRTSEAF
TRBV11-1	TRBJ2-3	ASSSGTSGGAAQY
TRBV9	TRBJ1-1	ASSVDVGGAIAEAF
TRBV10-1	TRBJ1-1	ASSRSGGTEAF
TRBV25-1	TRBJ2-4	ASSAQSLAKNIQY
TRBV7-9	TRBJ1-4	ASSPTQEGEKLF
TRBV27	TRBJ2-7	ASSGDSSYEQY
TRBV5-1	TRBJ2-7	ASSLGWGTGVYEQY
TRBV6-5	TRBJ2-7	ASSRQTGAYEQY
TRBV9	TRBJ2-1	ASSVGVWGLAGEGNEQF
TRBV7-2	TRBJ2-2	ASSGTSGRGGELF
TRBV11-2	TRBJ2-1	ASSSPGQEGDEQF
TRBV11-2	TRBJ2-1	ASSFPPSGSLDNEQF
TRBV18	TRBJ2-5	ASSPRPGETQY